This T cell receptor beta chain was obtained from a study of blood T cell repertoires in COVID-19. Across the whole study: The study drew acute and convalescent COVID-19 samples from the United States, Italy and Spain. The cDNA or gDNA used as material had been derived from T cells, B-cell-depleted T cells, or PBMCs.

Source study methods: Reference gene primer amplification yielded estimated nucleated cell counts. Some clones are missing from TCRdb's copy, which holds only in-frame ones; the method was immunoSEQ multiplex PCR. The DNA gave D and trimming, while V, J and clone size come from that table. The sample lists a few hundred thousand clones, 83% occurring once. This clone was picked up a small number of times. Sample: peripheral blood. This receptor was obtained from a woman aged 50 to 60 with acute or convalescent COVID-19.

This chain's CDR3 is CASSAQGGLNNSPLHF. CDR3 bases: TGTGCCAGCAGTGCACAGGGGGGGTTGAATAATTCACCCCTCCACTTT. The chain is built from TRBV6-4 and TRBJ1-6; 8 positions agree with TRBD1. Germline values: CDR1 MRHNA, CDR2 SNTAGT. After removal of 4 bases from V and 5 bases from J, the junction contained 7 bases not matched to a gene. This CDR3 has 16 residues.